These 13 T cell receptor beta chains came from one sample sequenced in a study of blood T cell repertoires in COVID-19. Generated by immunoSEQ multiplex PCR, the TCRdb table keeps only in-frame clones and is missing some. The sample records around 240,000 clones, around 83% being singletons. Material for sequencing was peripheral blood. The receptors here all came from a woman in her 50s with acute or convalescent COVID-19.

The gene calls are TRBV4-1 and TRBJ1-4; TRBD1 might be the D (5 bases). CDR1 is MGHRA and CDR2 is YSYEKL in the germline V gene. This CDR3 region has 16 residues. V lost 0 bases and J 8 bases, leaving 16 bases between the germline ends. This CDR3 reads CASSQDFGIAGEKLFF. The CDR3 DNA reads as TGCGCCAGCAGCCAAGATTTCGGAATCGCAGGGGAAAAACTGTTTTTT.

This clone was seen a handful of times. The V and J genes are TRBV21-1 and TRBJ2-3; TRBD2, the table's D call, lacks a check against the DNA. TRBV21-1 constitutes a pseudogene. This CDR3 spans 14 amino acids. CDR3 loop: CASSRGGQTDTQYF. CDR3 DNA: TGTGCCAGCAGCCGGGGGGGCCAAACAGATACGCAGTATTTT.

This clone was recorded a few times. The gene calls are TRBV7-2 and TRBJ2-6; no reliable D call. Germline V lookup: CDR1 SGHTA, CDR2 FQGNSA. Trimming took 0 bases from V and 0 from J, leaving 12 bases between them. This CDR3 comprises 18 residues. The CDR3 sequence is CASSLAIVKSSGANVLTF. CDR3 nucleotide sequence: TGTGCCAGCAGCTTAGCGATCGTAAAGAGCTCTGGGGCCAACGTCCTGACTTTC.

The J gene is TRBJ2-2, the V gene TRBV6-5; D is uncertain. The CDR3 loop spans 15 amino acids. The germline gives CDR1 MNHEY, CDR2 SVGAGI. Trimming shortened V by 6 bases and J by 4 bases, and 15 bases separated the two germline ends. Here the CDR3 DNA reads TGTGCCAGCAGGCTTGAGGTTGGTGGCACCGGGGAGCTGTTTTTT. As protein: CASRLEVGGTGELFF.

The chain carries TRBV2 and TRBJ2-7; D might be TRBD2 (5 bases). Trimming cost V 8 bases and J 5 bases, with 19 bases left between them. Germline V gives CDR1 SNHLY, CDR2 FYNNEI. CDR3 length: 14 residues. DNA of the CDR3: TGTGCCAGCGGAGGCCGGCCGCCGGTGAACGAGCAGTACTTC. Its protein product is CASGGRPPVNEQYF. Drawing the rest from reference TRBV2 and TRBJ2-7, the complete variable domain is EPEVTQTPSHQVTQMGQEVILRCVPISNHLYFYWYRQILGQKVEFLVSFYNNEISEKSEIFDDQFSVERPDGSNFTLKIRSTKLEDSAMYFCASGGRPPVNEQYFGPGTRLTVT.

This clone was counted a few times. This sample includes further DNA sequences coding for the same CDR3. This sequence joins TRBV5-6 and TRBJ1-6, with D unresolved. CDR1 and CDR2 from the germline V gene are SGHDT and YYEEEE. The CDR3 contains 16 residues. Trimming shortened V by 1 base and J by 0 bases, and 8 bases separated the two germline ends. This CDR3 is CASSLFLSSYNSPLHF. The CDR3 nucleotides are TGTGCCAGCAGCTTGTTTTTGAGCTCCTATAATTCACCCCTCCACTTT.

V gene TRBV5-1 combines with J gene TRBJ2-1; D uncertain. Germline V lookup: CDR1 SGHRS, CDR2 YFSETQ. V dropped 0 bases and J dropped 1 base, with 11 bases sitting between them. The CDR3 has 16 amino acids. The CDR3 sequence: CASSLGSGKSYNEQFF. The CDR3 DNA sequence: TGCGCCAGCAGCTTGGGTTCAGGTAAATCCTACAATGAGCAGTTCTTC.

This clone was seen more than once but under ten times. J is TRBJ1-4 and V is TRBV7-9; D call uncertain. V dropped 8 bases and J dropped 0 bases, with 10 bases sitting between them. The CDR3 loop spans 14 amino acids. Germline V gene lookup returns CDR1 SEHNR and CDR2 FQNEAQ (reference sequence). The CDR3, as DNA: TGTGCCAGCTCCGCCTCGGCAACTAATGAAAAACTGTTTTTT. The encoded protein is CASSASATNEKLFF. The complete variable domain, with remaining parts taken from reference TRBV7-9 and TRBJ1-4, reads DTGVSQNPRHKITKRGQNVTFRCDPISEHNRLYWYRQTLGQGPEFLTYFQNEAQLEKSRLLSDRFSAERPKGSFSTLEIQRTEQGDSAMYLCASSASATNEKLFFGSGTQLSVL.

The V gene is TRBV10-2, the J gene TRBJ2-5, with 12 bases identical to TRBD2. The CDR3 consists of 14 residues. V was pared by 6 bases and J by 5 bases, with 4 bases of the junction left unmatched. From germline, CDR1 is WSHSY and CDR2 SAAADI. CDR3 nucleotide sequence: TGCGCCAGCAGGCCCGGACTAGCGGGGGAGACCCAGTACTTC. Translated: CASRPGLAGETQYF.

The J gene is TRBJ2-1, the V gene TRBV6-6, with 9 positions matching TRBD1. Unmatched junction bases numbered 1, after V lost 2 bases and J lost 5 bases. This CDR3 comprises 14 residues. Germline V gene data show CDR1 as MNHNY and CDR2 as SVGAGI (reference sequence). This CDR3 reads CASSYRDRDNEQFF. The CDR3 bases are TGTGCCAGCAGTTACCGGGACAGGGACAATGAGCAGTTCTTC.

This chain links TRBV28 with TRBJ1-3; a weak D match, TRBD1 (5 bases). The germline V gene encodes CDR1 MDHEN and CDR2 SYDVKM. Trimming removed 7 bases at V and 2 bases at J, with 12 bases between. The CDR3 spans 14 residues. The CDR3 DNA is TGTGCCAGCAAGGGGCAGATGGCTGGAAACACCATATATTTT. It specifies CASKGQMAGNTIYF.

This clone was observed a few times. The chain employs TRBV27 and TRBJ2-7; weak D call: TRBD2 (6 bases). Germline CDR1 reads MNHEY; CDR2 reads SMNVEV (reference sequence). The V end was cut by 2 bases, the J end by 0 bases, with 11 bases between. This CDR3 is built from 15 residues. This CDR3 is CASSLHAGSSYEQYF. The CDR3 DNA reads TGTGCCAGCAGTTTACACGCGGGGAGCTCCTACGAGCAGTACTTC.

The chain recombines TRBV6-1 with TRBJ2-2; perhaps TRBD2 as D (5 bases). This CDR3 comprises 17 residues. V lost 3 bases, J lost 5 bases, and 19 bases lay in between. Germline lookup yields CDR1 MNHNS and CDR2 SASEGT. CDR3 sequence reads: CASSDVNLWPGTGELFF. The CDR3 DNA is TGTGCCAGCAGTGACGTTAACCTTTGGCCGGGGACCGGGGAGCTGTTTTTT.